What follows are 5 T cell receptor beta chains derived from one specimen sequenced in a study of T cells in Graves' hyperthyroidism and ophthalmopathy. Amplified TCR beta CDR3 regions came from RNA transcripts. The TCR CDR3 first-round RT-PCR relied on the HTBI primer set. One entry per CDR3 protein, called by TCRdb with MiXCR from the multiplex PCR reads. Of 600,000 to 750,000 distinct CDR3 sequences in the sample, 17% were seen once. Material: blood. The receptor set was obtained from a man aged 50 to 59 with Graves' hyperthyroidism.

This clonotype appeared many times. The V call is TRBV24-1, the J call TRBJ2-3; tentative D call: TRBD1 (6 bases). This CDR3 comprises 14 residues. Germline V gives CDR1 KGHDR, CDR2 SFDVKD. The ends were cut back, 3 bases at V and 1 base at J, with 7 bases in the middle. CDR3 protein: CATSDAGGTDTQYF. The CDR3 coding sequence is TGTGCCACCAGTGATGCAGGGGGCACAGATACGCAGTATTTT.

This clonotype was detected many times. Here the CDR3 reads CASSPQAGAVVVYEQYF. CDR3 in DNA: TGTGCCAGCAGTCCCCAGGCCGGGGCTGTCGTAGTCTACGAGCAGTACTTC. The V and J genes are TRBV27 and TRBJ2-7; D is perhaps TRBD1 or TRBD2 (5 bases each). Trimming stripped 5 bases from V and 3 bases from J, with 23 bases between. Per the germline V gene, CDR1 is MNHEY and CDR2 is SMNVEV (reference sequence). This CDR3 comprises 17 residues.

The chain employs TRBV20-1 and TRBJ2-7; the D gene is possibly TRBD1 (5 bases). Trimming stripped 0 bases from V and 4 bases from J, with 13 bases between. Germline V gives CDR1 DFQATT, CDR2 SNEGSKA (reference sequence). This CDR3 comprises 14 residues. The CDR3 protein is CSARDSQESYEQYF. CDR3 nucleotide sequence: TGCAGTGCTAGAGATTCACAGGAATCGTACGAGCAGTACTTC.

The table lists this clonotype with many counts. V and J are TRBV11-3 and TRBJ2-3; 10 positions match TRBD2. From germline, CDR1 is SGHNT and CDR2 YENEEA. V lost 5 bases and J lost 6; bases outside the gene matches: 5. The CDR3 has 14 amino acids. CDR3 region: CASSRGLAEDTQYF. The CDR3 nucleotides read TGTGCCAGCAGCCGAGGACTAGCGGAGGATACGCAGTATTTT.

This clonotype was seen many times. The J gene is TRBJ2-3, the V gene TRBV9; TRBD2 matches 8 bases. The CDR3 is 15 residues long. V shed 6 bases and J 0 bases; nucleotides not matched to a gene: 6. Germline CDR1 reads SGDLS; CDR2 reads YYNGEE. The CDR3 region is CASTERELSTDTQYF. In DNA form, the CDR3 reads TGTGCCAGCACTGAGCGGGAGCTTAGCACAGATACGCAGTATTTT. The full variable domain, its missing parts supplied by reference TRBV9 and TRBJ2-3, is DSGVTQTPKHLITATGQRVTLRCSPRSGDLSVYWYQQSLDQGLQFLIQYYNGEERAKGNILERFSAQQFPDLHSELNLSSLELGDSALYFCASTERELSTDTQYFGPGTRLTVL.